The next 26 T cell receptor beta chains were all read from a single sample in a study of cytomegalovirus exposure and HLA in healthy donors. Primers included in the PCR were 60 Vbeta and 13 Jbeta primers. Measured with immunoSEQ multiplex PCR; TCRdb has only the in-frame clones, and not every one. This sample has 120,000 or so clones, with 75% to 85% found just once. The sequenced sample consisted of PBMCs. Source of these receptors: a man in his forties in good health and CMV-seronegative.

This sequence joins TRBV28 and TRBJ1-4; 8 bases map to TRBD1. The V gene end was trimmed by 5 bases and the J gene end by 4 bases; junction bases not matched to a gene: 9. The germline gives CDR1 MDHEN, CDR2 SYDVKM. This CDR3 is built from 16 residues. The CDR3 region has the DNA TGTGCCAGCAGTACAGCCTCGGGACAGGTTAATGAAAAACTGTTTTTT. Protein sequence: CASSTASGQVNEKLFF.

Concerning this clone itself: The sample carries other DNA sequences with the same CDR3. The chain has TRBV5-1 and TRBJ2-1; no clear D. V was cut by 2 bases and J by 6 bases, with 9 bases left in between. Germline V lookup: CDR1 SGHRS, CDR2 YFSETQ. The CDR3 consists of 13 residues. DNA of the CDR3: TGCGCCAGCAGCTTAGGCGGTGCCAATGAGCAGTTCTTC. Translation gives CASSLGGANEQFF.

This sequence joins TRBV6-6 and TRBJ1-1, with D perhaps matching TRBD1 (5 bases). This CDR3 spans 15 amino acids. The V end lost 4 bases, the J end lost 4 bases, and 16 bases lay between the germline ends. The germline V gene encodes CDR1 MNHNY and CDR2 SVGAGI (reference sequence). CDR3 nucleotide sequence: TGTGCCAGCAGTTCCTACGGGGGGGAGGGCACTGAAGCTTTCTTT. It yields the protein CASSSYGGEGTEAFF.

For the CDR3, the DNA is TGTGCCAGCAGCCCCGGTCAGTGGGGCGCGAATCAGCCCCAGCATTTT. This codes for CASSPGQWGANQPQHF. The V gene is TRBV7-2, the J gene TRBJ1-5; a possible D gene is TRBD1 (5 bases). In germline, CDR1 is SGHTA, CDR2 FQGNSA. V was pared by 5 bases and J by 4 bases, with 18 bases between. This CDR3 region has 16 residues.

The chain links TRBV6-6 to TRBJ2-1; perhaps TRBD1 as D (6 bases). The germline V gene has CDR1 MNHNY and CDR2 SVGAGI (reference sequence). This CDR3 has 14 amino acids. V was cut by 5 bases and J by 2 bases, with 10 bases left in between. The CDR3 sequence is CASSRQEAYNEQFF. The CDR3 DNA sequence: TGTGCCAGCAGTCGACAGGAGGCCTACAATGAGCAGTTCTTC.

The chain has TRBV19 and TRBJ1-5; 11 nucleotides match TRBD1. The CDR3 is 14 residues long. Trimming removed 0 bases from V and 13 bases from J; junction bases left unmatched: 5. Per the germline V gene, CDR1 is LNHDA and CDR2 is SQIVND (reference sequence). CDR3 in DNA: TGTGCCAGTAGTATAGATGGGACAGGGGGAATGCAGCATTTT. Translation: CASSIDGTGGMQHF.

This clone was counted a few times. The rearrangement uses TRBV10-2 and TRBJ1-5; D unresolved. V lost 0 bases, J lost 7 bases, and 16 bases lay in between. The CDR3 extends over 16 amino acids. Per the germline V gene, CDR1 is WSHSY and CDR2 is SAAADI. CDR3 sequence: CASSESRLLGGQPQHF. In DNA form, the CDR3 reads TGCGCCAGCAGTGAGTCAAGGCTCTTAGGAGGCCAGCCCCAGCATTTT.

CDR3: CAWSVDPPWEGYTF. CDR3 bases: TGTGCCTGGAGTGTTGACCCCCCTTGGGAGGGCTACACCTTC. The V and J genes are TRBV30 and TRBJ1-2; D unclear. The CDR3 runs to 14 residues. Germline assignment: CDR1 GTSNPN and CDR2 SVGIG (reference sequence). V was clipped by 0 bases and J by 8 bases, with 16 bases between them.

The chain carries TRBV27 and TRBJ1-2; weak D call: TRBD1 (6 bases). V lost 8 bases, J lost 0 bases, and 28 bases lay in between. The V gene's germline CDR1 is MNHEY and CDR2 SMNVEV (reference sequence). The CDR3 has 19 residues. CDR3 region: CASAAAPGGRSASNYGYTF. The CDR3, as DNA: TGTGCCAGCGCAGCCGCCCCCGGGGGGCGAAGCGCCTCTAACTATGGCTACACCTTC.

This chain links TRBV19 with TRBJ2-6, with a weak D call TRBD1 (5 bases). Germline-derived CDR1 and CDR2 are LNHDA and SQIVND (reference sequence). CDR3 length: 15 amino acids. Trimming pared 6 bases from V and 4 bases from J, leaving 13 bases between. The CDR3 bases are TGTGCCAGTAGGGACCAGGGCTCCGGGGCCAACGTCCTGACTTTC. It yields the protein CASRDQGSGANVLTF.

The V call is TRBV5-6, the J call TRBJ2-7; possible D gene TRBD1, 5 bases. Per germline, CDR1 SGHDT and CDR2 YYEEEE. CDR3 length: 12 residues. Trimming removed 5 bases from V and 5 bases from J, with 11 bases in between. The CDR3 DNA follows: TGTGCCAGCAGACGCTGGGGCGACGAGCAGTACTTC. It encodes CASRRWGDEQYF.

The V call is TRBV4-2, the J call TRBJ1-1; 7 bases line up with TRBD1. CDR3 length equals 16 residues. Germline V CDR1 and CDR2: LGHNA, YNFKEQ. The V segment lost 0 bases and the J segment 5 bases; nucleotides outside the gene matches: 9. CDR3 DNA sequence: TGTGCCAGCAGCCAAGAGGGCTACAGGGGCTATACTGAAGCTTTCTTT. This codes for CASSQEGYRGYTEAFF.

This clone is a singleton in its sample. The rearrangement uses TRBV19 and TRBJ1-1, with D uncertain. The CDR3 loop spans 13 amino acids. V lost 2 bases and J 6 bases, leaving 10 bases between the germline ends. Germline-derived CDR1 and CDR2 are LNHDA and SQIVND (reference sequence). The CDR3 region is CASSITVVSEAFF. The CDR3 nucleotides are TGTGCCAGTAGTATAACAGTGGTCTCTGAAGCTTTCTTT.

The rearrangement joins TRBV5-6 to TRBJ2-3; possibly TRBD2 for D (5 bases). Trimming took 4 bases from V and 5 from J, leaving 11 bases between them. Germline V gene lookup returns CDR1 SGHDT and CDR2 YYEEEE. The CDR3 length is 13 residues. CDR3 DNA sequence: TGTGCCAGCAGCCCCGTCGCGGGAGATACGCAGTATTTT. This sequence encodes CASSPVAGDTQYF.

In its sample, this clone was seen a few times. The genes are TRBV7-8 and TRBJ1-1, with a tentative D call TRBD1 (6 bases). Trimming took off 3 bases at V and 1 base at J, with 6 bases between the two ends. The CDR3 has 13 amino acids. Germline values: CDR1 SGHVS, CDR2 FQNEAQ. The CDR3, as DNA: TGTGCCAGCAGCTTCAGGGGGAACACTGAAGCTTTCTTT. Translating it yields CASSFRGNTEAFF.

The genes are TRBV2 and TRBJ2-1; TRBD1 is a possible D gene (5 bases). The V end lost 7 bases, the J end lost 8 bases, and 15 bases lay between the germline ends. The CDR3 has 13 residues. Germline assignment: CDR1 SNHLY and CDR2 FYNNEI. CDR3: CASKGFNSYEQFF. The CDR3 region has the DNA TGTGCCAGCAAGGGGTTCAATTCGTATGAGCAGTTCTTC.

The rearrangement links TRBV2 to TRBJ2-3; maybe TRBD2 (6 bases). The CDR3 length is 15 residues. Germline V gene data show CDR1 as SNHLY and CDR2 as FYNNEI. V was shortened by 4 bases and J by 2 bases, with 13 bases between the two germline ends. This chain's CDR3 is CASSGLSGPTDTQYF. Written as DNA, the CDR3 is TGTGCCAGCAGTGGTCTTAGCGGACCCACAGATACGCAGTATTTT.

V and J are TRBV28 and TRBJ2-3, with TRBD1 matching over 7 bases. Germline CDR1 MDHEN, CDR2 SYDVKM. CDR3 length: 15 residues. The V segment lost 4 bases and the J segment 4 bases; nucleotides outside the gene matches: 8. The CDR3 sequence is CASSSSGTASDTQYF. CDR3 nucleotides: TGTGCCAGCAGTTCCTCCGGGACAGCGTCAGATACGCAGTATTTT.

This clone was detected a few times. Other DNA sequences within the sample encode an identical CDR3. The chain is built from TRBV7-2 and TRBJ2-5; D not certain. CDR3 length: 12 amino acids. CDR1 is SGHTA and CDR2 is FQGNSA in the germline V gene. The V and J ends lost 2 bases and 4 bases respectively, with 5 bases between them. CDR3 nucleotides: TGTGCCAGCAGCTTAAGTAGAGAGACCCAGTACTTC. Its protein is CASSLSRETQYF. Complete variable domain (other parts from reference TRBV7-2 and TRBJ2-5): GAGVSQSPSNKVTEKGKDVELRCDPISGHTALYWYRQSLGQGLEFLIYFQGNSAPDKSGLPSDRFSAERTGGSVSTLTIQRTQQEDSAVYLCASSLSRETQYFGPGTRLLVL.

The chain carries TRBV5-1 and TRBJ2-7; no definite D call. This CDR3 is 13 amino acids long. The germline V gene encodes CDR1 SGHRS and CDR2 YFSETQ. V dropped 4 bases and J dropped 6 bases, with 14 bases sitting between them. The CDR3 nucleotides are TGCGCCAGCAGCCGTGAACTGTTCTCCGAGCAGTACTTC. It yields the protein CASSRELFSEQYF.

V usage is TRBV5-1 and J usage is TRBJ2-5, with 8 bases aligning to TRBD1. Germline-derived CDR1 and CDR2 are SGHRS and YFSETQ. Trimming took 5 bases from V and 5 from J; bases not matched to a gene: 11. The CDR3 sequence is 15 residues long. DNA of the CDR3: TGCGCCAGCAGACTCCCCGGACAGGGAGAGGAGACCCAGTACTTC. Translation: CASRLPGQGEETQYF.

The V and J genes are TRBV27 and TRBJ1-2; D gene unclear. V was trimmed by 5 bases and J by 8 bases, leaving 21 bases between them. Germline CDR1 reads MNHEY; CDR2 reads SMNVEV (reference sequence). The CDR3 totals 15 residues. The CDR3, as DNA: TGTGCCAGCAGTCCGACCCAGGTTCCCGGATTCGGCTACACCTTC. It encodes CASSPTQVPGFGYTF.

The rearrangement uses TRBV19 and TRBJ2-7, with a weak D call TRBD1 (6 bases). Trimming shortened V by 4 bases and J by 3 bases, and 10 bases separated the two germline ends. The CDR3 consists of 13 residues. Germline-derived CDR1 and CDR2 are LNHDA and SQIVND (reference sequence). Here the CDR3 reads CASSRDTFYEQYF. CDR3 coding DNA: TGTGCCAGTAGTAGGGACACTTTCTACGAGCAGTACTTC.

The CDR3 coding sequence is TGTGCTCGCGGGGCAGGCTACGAGCAGTACTTC. Translating gives CARGAGYEQYF. The rearrangement uses TRBV2 and TRBJ2-7, with a weak D call TRBD2 (6 bases). Germline V gene data show CDR1 as SNHLY and CDR2 as FYNNEI. The CDR3 spans 11 residues.

This clone turned up a few times. The genes are TRBV2 and TRBJ1-2, with 12 bases lining up with TRBD1. There are 14 residues in the CDR3. Germline trimming cut 6 bases from V and 8 bases from J; bases unmatched to any gene: 7. Germline CDR1 is SNHLY and CDR2 is FYNNEI. CDR3 nucleotide sequence: TGTGCCAGCAGGACCGGGACAGGGGGCTGGGGCTACACCTTC. It encodes CASRTGTGGWGYTF.

DNA of the CDR3: TGTGCCGGAGCGACTAGCGGGACCTACGAGCAGTACTTC. Protein: CAGATSGTYEQYF. The chain has TRBV21-1 and TRBJ2-7; the table gives TRBD2 as D, unverified against the DNA. TRBV21-1 is reported as a pseudogene. This CDR3 spans 13 amino acids.